This entry concerns a single TCR beta chain. TCRdb's copy holds only in-frame clones and misses some; the assay was immunoSEQ multiplex PCR. The table records approximately 720,000 clones, about 90% of them present only once. The CDR3 runs to 16 residues. Germline V CDR1 and CDR2: SGHRS, YFSETQ. Unmatched junction bases numbered 3, after V lost 0 bases and J lost 4 bases. The data were taken from a study of shared clonotypes between healthy human individuals. For the study at large: Each donor's CD4 naive and CD4 memory cells filled three plates apiece, CD8 naive two, and CD8 memory one.

CD45RO-negative, CCR7-positively selected cells formed the naive CD8 fraction, excluding terminally differentiated effector memory CD45RA+ cells. Donors were Caucasian adults residing in Nashville, Tennessee, USA. V and J are TRBV5-1 and TRBJ2-2, with 10 bases fitting TRBD2. Sequenced input: naive CD8+ T cells sorted from blood. This clonotype originated in a man younger than 45 in good health. In DNA, the CDR3 is TGCGCCAGCAGCTTGGCTGAGCGGGAGGGCACCGGGGAGCTGTTTTTT. Translating it yields CASSLAEREGTGELFF.